What follows are 20 T cell receptor beta chains derived from one specimen sequenced in a study of long-term antiretroviral therapy in people with HIV. Run at survey level, the immunoSEQ assay was version v3.0. Assay used: immunoSEQ multiplex PCR; TCRdb lists only in-frame clones, some missing. The repertoire holds tens of thousands of clones, with more than 80% as singletons. The specimen was unsorted PBMCs, collected 0.3 years after starting antiretroviral therapy. These receptors all come from a man aged 35 to 55 with HIV.

The chain carries TRBV5-1 and TRBJ1-1, with unresolved D. The V gene lost 0 bases and the J gene lost 0 bases, with 15 bases spanning the gap. The CDR3 length is 17 residues. Germline CDR1 and CDR2: SGHRS and YFSETQ. The CDR3 reads CASSLEVPALMNTEAFF. In DNA form, the CDR3 reads TGCGCCAGCAGCTTGGAAGTGCCAGCCTTAATGAACACTGAAGCTTTCTTT. The full variable domain, its missing parts supplied by reference TRBV5-1 and TRBJ1-1, is KAGVTQTPRYLIKTRGQQVTLSCSPISGHRSVSWYQQTPGQGLQFLFEYFSETQRNKGNFPGRFSGRQFSNSRSEMNVSTLELGDSALYLCASSLEVPALMNTEAFFGQGTRLTVV.

V usage is TRBV28 and J usage is TRBJ1-5; the D is unclear. V lost 1 base and J 3 bases, leaving 13 bases between the germline ends. The length of the CDR3 is 16 residues. Per the germline V gene, CDR1 is MDHEN and CDR2 is SYDVKM. In DNA form, the CDR3 reads TGTGCCAGCAGTTTATTTCGGGGAATGCCCAATCAGCCCCAGCATTTT. This sequence encodes CASSLFRGMPNQPQHF. Drawing the rest from reference TRBV28 and TRBJ1-5, the complete variable domain is DVKVTQSSRYLVKRTGEKVFLECVQDMDHENMFWYRQDPGLGLRLIYFSYDVKMKEKGDIPEGYSVSREKKERFSLILESASTNQTSMYLCASSLFRGMPNQPQHFGDGTRLSIL.

J is TRBJ2-1 and V is TRBV7-2; D possibly corresponds to TRBD1 (6 bases). Trimming left V 7 bases short and J 6 bases short, with 22 bases between. Germline lookup yields CDR1 SGHTA and CDR2 FQGNSA. This CDR3 comprises 16 residues. CDR3 nucleotide sequence: TGTGCCAGCACCGCTCCAGGACACAGGGTGGGCAATGAGCAGTTCTTC. Translation: CASTAPGHRVGNEQFF.

This clone is judged medium-sized. This chain connects TRBV9 to TRBJ1-4; a weak D match, TRBD1 (6 bases). The V end lost 4 bases, the J end lost 0 bases, and 13 bases lay between the germline ends. CDR1 and CDR2 (germline): SGDLS, YYNGEE. The CDR3 is 16 residues long. CDR3 amino acids: CASSTTSGATNEKLFF. The CDR3 DNA is TGTGCCAGCAGCACCACTTCAGGGGCAACTAATGAAAAACTGTTTTTT.

This clone was observed a single time. The rearrangement joins TRBV5-4 to TRBJ2-3, with 7 bases that match TRBD2. The V gene end was trimmed by 0 bases and the J gene end by 4 bases; junction bases not matched to a gene: 2. The CDR3 contains 14 residues. CDR1 is SGHNT, CDR2 YYREEE, per germline (reference sequence). Written as DNA, the CDR3 is TGTGCCAGCAGCTTGGGGACTAGTTCAGATACGCAGTATTTT. It codes for CASSLGTSSDTQYF.

The genes are TRBV28 and TRBJ2-2; D possibly corresponds to TRBD1 (6 bases). V was pared by 6 bases and J by 8 bases, with 10 bases between. The CDR3 consists of 12 residues. Germline V gene data show CDR1 as MDHEN and CDR2 as SYDVKM. CDR3 protein: CASRPTGGELFF. The CDR3 DNA follows: TGTGCCAGCAGACCCACAGGGGGGGAGCTGTTTTTT.

The rearrangement links TRBV9 to TRBJ2-6; D gene unclear. There are 14 residues in the CDR3. V lost 7 bases and J lost 0, with 8 bases in between. The germline gives CDR1 SGDLS, CDR2 YYNGEE. CDR3 sequence (DNA): TGTGCCAGCGGTCGTCGCTCTGGGGCCAACGTCCTGACTTTC. Translating it yields CASGRRSGANVLTF.

The chain joins TRBV5-6 to TRBJ1-1; 8 bases are a match to TRBD1. Germline CDR1 is SGHDT and CDR2 is YYEEEE. CDR3 length: 15 amino acids. Trimming cost V 0 bases and J 0 bases; bases outside gene matches: 1. CDR3 region: CASSLVDRVNTEAFF. For the CDR3, the DNA is TGTGCCAGCAGCTTGGTGGACAGGGTGAACACTGAAGCTTTCTTT. Looking up the rest from reference TRBV5-6 and TRBJ1-1 gives the full variable domain: DAGVTQSPTHLIKTRGQQVTLRCSPKSGHDTVSWYQQALGQGPQFIFQYYEEEERQRGNFPDRFSGHQFPNYSSELNVNALLLGDSALYLCASSLVDRVNTEAFFGQGTRLTVV.

This clone was seen once. The chain couples TRBV11-2 to TRBJ2-5; 8 nucleotides line up with TRBD2. The germline V gene encodes CDR1 SGHAT and CDR2 FQNNGV. V was pared by 1 base and J by 5 bases, with 6 bases of the junction left unmatched. This CDR3 is built from 15 residues. CDR3 sequence: CASSLGVSGAETQYF. For the CDR3, the DNA is TGTGCCAGCAGCTTAGGAGTTAGCGGGGCGGAGACCCAGTACTTC.

The V call is TRBV18, the J call TRBJ2-5; the match to TRBD1 covers 8 bases. The J segment lost 5 bases and the V segment lost 4 bases, leaving 3 bases of the junction unmatched. There are 13 residues in the CDR3. The V gene's germline CDR1 is KGHSH and CDR2 LQKENI. CDR3 region: CASSLTGVETQYF. The CDR3, as DNA: TGTGCCAGCTCACTGACAGGGGTGGAGACCCAGTACTTC.

The CDR3 nucleotides are TGTGCCAGCAGGGGACAGGGGATAGAGACCCAGTACTTC. Amino acids: CASRGQGIETQYF. The V and J genes are TRBV2 and TRBJ2-5; the match to TRBD1 covers 10 bases. Germline V lookup: CDR1 SNHLY, CDR2 FYNNEI. With 6 bases clipped from V and 4 bases from J, the junction kept 2 bases outside the gene matches. This CDR3 spans 13 amino acids.

The rearrangement uses TRBV30 and TRBJ1-3; TRBD1 agrees at 11 bases. CDR3 length: 17 residues. Germline V gene sequence: CDR1 GTSNPN, CDR2 SVGIG (reference sequence). V was pared by 3 bases and J by 2 bases, with 9 bases of the junction left unmatched. This CDR3 is CAWRFPRDRGAGNTIYF. The CDR3 nucleotides read TGTGCCTGGAGATTCCCCCGGGACAGGGGGGCTGGAAACACCATATATTTT.

V usage is TRBV28 and J usage is TRBJ1-4; D perhaps matches TRBD1 (5 bases). The CDR3 length is 19 residues. The V end was cut by 7 bases, the J end by 3 bases, with 27 bases between. Looked up from germline, CDR1 is MDHEN and CDR2 is SYDVKM. CDR3 bases: TGTGCCAGCATCGGAGCTAGGGCCTTGAAGGGGAGGTCTAATGAAAAACTGTTTTTT. Translation gives CASIGARALKGRSNEKLFF. Full variable domain (outside the CDR3, taken from reference TRBV28 and TRBJ1-4): DVKVTQSSRYLVKRTGEKVFLECVQDMDHENMFWYRQDPGLGLRLIYFSYDVKMKEKGDIPEGYSVSREKKERFSLILESASTNQTSMYLCASIGARALKGRSNEKLFFGSGTQLSVL.

V and J are TRBV27 and TRBJ1-1; 7 nucleotides align to TRBD1. CDR1 MNHEY and CDR2 SMNVEV come from the germline V gene (reference sequence). The V and J ends lost 2 bases and 7 bases, in that order; junction bases with no gene match: 7. The CDR3 length is 14 residues. This chain's CDR3 is CASSLDRDRVEAFF. CDR3 in DNA: TGTGCCAGCAGTTTAGACAGGGACCGGGTTGAAGCTTTCTTT.

The V gene is TRBV9, the J gene TRBJ2-3, with 7 bases identical to TRBD1. The CDR3 is made up of 16 amino acids. Germline loops: CDR1 SGDLS, CDR2 YYNGEE. V shed 4 bases, J shed 2 bases, and the junction held 10 bases outside the gene matches. The CDR3 sequence: CASSFGQAFYTDTQYF. The CDR3, as DNA: TGTGCCAGCAGCTTCGGACAGGCCTTTTACACAGATACGCAGTATTTT.

This chain uses TRBV5-8 with TRBJ2-6, with TRBD1 matching 10 bases. Germline loops: CDR1 SGHTS, CDR2 YDEGEE. The ends lost 0 bases at V and 4 bases at J; junction bases unmatched: 10. CDR3 length equals 19 residues. The CDR3 sequence: CASSLARDRGHLGANVLTF. CDR3 nucleotide sequence: TGTGCCAGCAGCTTGGCTAGGGACAGGGGCCATCTGGGGGCCAACGTCCTGACTTTC.

The chain links TRBV2 to TRBJ2-7; D remains ambiguous. This CDR3 spans 11 amino acids. V lost 8 bases and J 5 bases, leaving 10 bases between the germline ends. CDR1 and CDR2 (germline): SNHLY, FYNNEI. CDR3 loop: CASGETDEQYF. CDR3 nucleotides: TGTGCCAGCGGAGAGACGGACGAGCAGTACTTC.

The chain is built from TRBV5-1 and TRBJ2-1; D is undetermined. CDR1 and CDR2 (germline): SGHRS, YFSETQ. Trimming stripped 0 bases from V and 4 bases from J, with 8 bases between. The CDR3 sequence is 14 residues long. This CDR3 is CASSLGATYNEQFF. DNA for the CDR3: TGCGCCAGCAGCTTGGGGGCGACTTACAATGAGCAGTTCTTC.

The CDR3: CASSLWRRVDRGPSQHF. The CDR3 region has the DNA TGTGCCAGCAGTTTATGGCGTCGGGTCGACAGGGGCCCGTCCCAGCATTTT. This chain connects TRBV28 to TRBJ1-5; 8 bases are shared with TRBD1. The V and J ends lost 0 bases and 11 bases, in that order; junction bases with no gene match: 15. Per germline, CDR1 MDHEN and CDR2 SYDVKM. The length of the CDR3 is 17 residues. Drawing the rest from reference TRBV28 and TRBJ1-5, the complete variable domain is DVKVTQSSRYLVKRTGEKVFLECVQDMDHENMFWYRQDPGLGLRLIYFSYDVKMKEKGDIPEGYSVSREKKERFSLILESASTNQTSMYLCASSLWRRVDRGPSQHFGDGTRLSIL.

V usage is TRBV10-1 and J usage is TRBJ2-3, with D possibly being TRBD1 (5 bases). CDR1 is WNHNN and CDR2 is SYGVQD in the germline V gene (reference sequence). This CDR3 is 13 amino acids long. With 4 bases removed from V and 11 bases from J, the gap between germline ends came to 16 bases. Here the CDR3 reads CASSARVSRKQYF. Here the CDR3 DNA reads TGCGCCAGCAGTGCCAGGGTGTCGAGGAAGCAGTATTTT.